These 24 T cell receptor beta chains were sequenced from one sample in a study of blood T cells in healthy people across ages. Sample-barcoded 5' priming and a J-beta primer mix drove a second PCR of about 6 to 12 cycles. TCRdb recomputed calls from the 5' RACE reads with MiXCR, one row per CDR3 protein. The data hold fewer than 1,000,000 distinct CDR3 sequences, with 46% observed a single time. Sequenced: blood. These receptors were obtained from a man at least 80 years old in good health.

This clonotype was detected only a few times. The chain carries TRBV29-1 and TRBJ1-1, with TRBD1 matching 10 bases. The CDR3 spans 15 residues. The V gene's germline CDR1 is SQVTM and CDR2 ANQGSEA. V lost 6 bases to trimming and J lost 4 bases; unmatched junction nucleotides: 11. CDR3 DNA: TGCAGCGTGAAGATGACAGGGGGCTGGAGCACTGAAGCTTTCTTT. Its translation: CSVKMTGGWSTEAFF.

This sequence joins TRBV7-8 and TRBJ2-3; D is perhaps TRBD2 (6 bases). CDR1 is SGHVS, CDR2 FQNEAQ, per germline. Trimming cost V 11 bases and J 3 bases, with 15 bases left between them. This CDR3 region has 13 residues. The DNA of the CDR3 is TGTGCCGGGGGGAGTTTCGGAACAGATACGCAGTATTTT. Encoded protein: CAGGSFGTDTQYF.

The chain combines TRBV5-1 with TRBJ2-3; D possibly corresponds to TRBD2 (5 bases). V was cut by 4 bases and J by 0 bases, with 9 bases left in between. The CDR3 loop spans 14 amino acids. The germline V gene encodes CDR1 SGHRS and CDR2 YFSETQ. This chain's CDR3 is CASSVEDSTDTQYF. CDR3 in DNA: TGCGCCAGCAGCGTGGAGGACAGCACAGATACGCAGTATTTT.

CDR3 residues: CASSGGTGPTDTQYF. The CDR3 DNA sequence: TGCGCCAGCAGTGGAGGGACAGGACCGACAGATACGCAGTATTTT. The chain couples TRBV10-1 to TRBJ2-3; 8 bases fit TRBD1. CDR1 and CDR2 from the germline V gene are WNHNN and SYGVQD (reference sequence). CDR3 length equals 15 residues. Losses at the gene ends were 4 bases for V and 3 bases for J; bases not matched to a gene: 6.

This clonotype was seen only a few times. The chain combines TRBV28 with TRBJ2-7; 10 bases agree with TRBD2. The CDR3 loop spans 15 amino acids. Germline-derived CDR1 and CDR2 are MDHEN and SYDVKM. V shed 4 bases, J shed 2 bases, and the junction held 5 bases outside the gene matches. For the CDR3, the DNA is TGTGCCAGCAGTTCTCTAGCGGGAGAGCCCTACGAGCAGTACTTC. Its translation is CASSSLAGEPYEQYF.

There are many counts of this clonotype. This rearrangement joins TRBV10-3 to TRBJ2-7, with no clear D. The CDR3 contains 12 residues. The V end lost 4 bases, the J end lost 4 bases, and 8 bases lay between the germline ends. CDR1 is ENHRY and CDR2 is SYGVKD in the germline V gene. The CDR3 reads CAISVGQYEQYF. The CDR3 nucleotides are TGTGCCATCAGTGTTGGTCAGTACGAGCAGTACTTC.

Points on this clonotype: A much bigger clone sits one base away, suggesting this may be a read error. The J gene is TRBJ2-1, the V gene TRBV7-8, with TRBD2 matching over 12 bases. Per the germline V gene, CDR1 is SGHVS and CDR2 is FQNEAQ. V lost 1 base to trimming and J lost 15 bases; unmatched junction nucleotides: 10. The CDR3 consists of 15 residues. The CDR3 sequence: CASSLGAGTSGLWFF. DNA of the CDR3: TGTGCCAGCAGCTTAGGTGCTGGGACTAGCGGGTTGTGGTTCTTC.

This clonotype showed up just a few times. The genes are TRBV5-1 and TRBJ2-7, with 7 nucleotides matching TRBD2. The CDR3 runs 12 residues. After removal of 4 bases from V and 7 bases from J, the junction contained 5 bases not matched to a gene. Germline values: CDR1 SGHRS, CDR2 YFSETQ. The DNA of the CDR3 is TGCGCCAGCAGCCGAAACGGGAGGGAGCAGTACTTC. Translating gives CASSRNGREQYF. The complete variable domain, with remaining parts taken from reference TRBV5-1 and TRBJ2-7, reads KAGVTQTPRYLIKTRGQQVTLSCSPISGHRSVSWYQQTPGQGLQFLFEYFSETQRNKGNFPGRFSGRQFSNSRSEMNVSTLELGDSALYLCASSRNGREQYFGPGTRLTVT.

This sequence joins TRBV2 and TRBJ1-2; D remains ambiguous. V lost 6 bases, J lost 1 base, and 18 bases lay in between. The CDR3 sequence is 16 residues long. The V gene's germline CDR1 is SNHLY and CDR2 FYNNEI. The CDR3 sequence: CASRDGRIHRNYGYTF. The CDR3 region has the DNA TGTGCCAGCAGGGACGGGAGGATCCATCGTAACTATGGCTACACCTTC.

CDR3: CASSPSQGAVQPQHF. The CDR3, as DNA: TGTGCCAGCAGTCCCTCACAGGGGGCGGTTCAGCCCCAGCATTTT. The chain couples TRBV12-3 or TRBV12-4 to TRBJ1-5; 9 bases align to TRBD1. The V and J ends lost 5 bases and 6 bases, in that order; junction bases with no gene match: 8. CDR3 size: 15 residues.

Turning to this clonotype: At one end, the junction sequence differs from germline, possibly due to a read error. V usage is TRBV12-3 or TRBV12-4 and J usage is TRBJ2-5, with D maybe TRBD2 (5 bases). CDR3 length: 13 residues. CDR3 in DNA: TGTGTCAGCAGTCGGGGAGAATCCTACGAGCGGTACTTC. As protein: CVSSRGESYERYF.

The chain has TRBV29-1 and TRBJ2-3; 13 bases map to TRBD2. V shed 7 bases, J shed 6 bases, and the junction held 7 bases outside the gene matches. Germline V lookup: CDR1 SQVTM, CDR2 ANQGSEA. This CDR3 contains 14 residues. The CDR3 region is CSGGTSGMRDTQYF. For the CDR3, the DNA is TGCAGCGGGGGGACTAGCGGGATGAGGGATACGCAGTATTTT.

This clonotype was observed a few times. The chain has TRBV20-1 and TRBJ2-5; 12 positions agree with TRBD2. After removal of 6 bases from V and 5 bases from J, the junction contained 10 bases not matched to a gene. Germline V gene data show CDR1 as DFQATT and CDR2 as SNEGSKA (reference sequence). The CDR3 runs 15 residues. CDR3 residues: CSARTSGTAMETQYF. For the CDR3, the DNA is TGCAGTGCCCGGACTAGCGGGACGGCTATGGAGACCCAGTACTTC.

There are a few counts of this clonotype. This chain's CDR3 is CSARPFSYEQYF. CDR3 nucleotides: TGCAGTGCTAGGCCCTTTTCCTACGAGCAGTACTTC. The chain joins TRBV20-1 to TRBJ2-7; D is uncertain. This CDR3 contains 12 residues. Germline assignment: CDR1 DFQATT and CDR2 SNEGSKA (reference sequence). The V and J ends lost 3 bases and 1 base respectively, with 7 bases between them.

V and J are TRBV20-1 and TRBJ2-1; 9 positions match TRBD2. The ends lost 4 bases at V and 0 bases at J; junction bases unmatched: 10. Germline V gene lookup returns CDR1 DFQATT and CDR2 SNEGSKA (reference sequence). This CDR3 has 17 amino acids. The CDR3 is CSANPPLAGSSYNEQFF. CDR3 nucleotides: TGCAGTGCTAATCCCCCCCTAGCGGGGAGCTCCTACAATGAGCAGTTCTTC.

The chain recombines TRBV12-3 or TRBV12-4 with TRBJ2-2; 12 nucleotides line up with TRBD2. CDR3 length: 15 amino acids. After removal of 3 bases from V and 6 bases from J, the junction contained 2 bases not matched to a gene. Here the CDR3 DNA reads TGTGCCAGCAGTTTGACTAGCGGGAGATCCGGGGAGCTGTTTTTT. Encoded protein: CASSLTSGRSGELFF.

There are a few counts of this clonotype. V is TRBV12-3 or TRBV12-4 and J is TRBJ2-1, with 15 nucleotides matching TRBD2. With 7 bases clipped from V and 1 base from J, the junction kept 5 bases outside the gene matches. CDR3 length: 17 residues. Here the CDR3 reads CASTGLAGGPSYNEQFF. Here the CDR3 DNA reads TGTGCCAGCACAGGACTAGCGGGAGGGCCTTCCTACAATGAGCAGTTCTTC.

This clonotype was recorded only once. V is TRBV10-3 and J is TRBJ1-1, with 7 positions matching TRBD1. The CDR3 spans 14 residues. Unmatched junction bases numbered 6, after V lost 6 bases and J lost 2 bases. Germline V gene sequence: CDR1 ENHRY, CDR2 SYGVKD. CDR3 residues: CAISPGQSNTEAFF. The CDR3 DNA is TGTGCCATCAGCCCGGGACAGAGTAACACTGAAGCTTTCTTT.

In its sample, this clonotype was seen a few times. This chain links TRBV4-3 with TRBJ2-3, with 10 bases that match TRBD2. The CDR3 spans 16 residues. The junction had 8 bases not matched to a gene; V was cut back by 6 bases and J by 2 bases. The V gene's germline CDR1 is LGHNA and CDR2 YSLEER. Here the CDR3 DNA reads TGCGCCAGCAGTCGTGAAGCGGGAGGGGACACAGATACGCAGTATTTT. Translating it yields CASSREAGGDTDTQYF.

The J gene is TRBJ2-7, the V gene TRBV15; TRBD2 might be the D (6 bases). The V gene lost 0 bases and the J gene lost 1 base, with 13 bases spanning the gap. The CDR3 is 16 amino acids. Per the germline V gene, CDR1 is LNHNV and CDR2 is YYDKDF (reference sequence). CDR3 coding DNA: TGTGCCACCAGCAGAGATTTTACTAGCTCATCCTACGAGCAGTACTTC. Its translation: CATSRDFTSSSYEQYF.

The chain combines TRBV6-2 or TRBV6-3 with TRBJ2-3; TRBD2 matches 10 bases. This CDR3 region has 17 residues. The ends lost 7 bases at V and 3 bases at J; junction bases unmatched: 13. From germline, CDR1 is MNHEY and CDR2 SVGEGT. Written as DNA, the CDR3 is TGTGCCAGCATGAGGAGGCTAGCGGGGGAGATAACAGATACGCAGTATTTT. Protein: CASMRRLAGEITDTQYF.

This clonotype was counted between two and nine times. The V call is TRBV10-3, the J call TRBJ1-1; D unclear. The CDR3 has 16 residues. Germline CDR1 and CDR2: ENHRY and SYGVKD. The V end was cut by 0 bases, the J end by 3 bases, with 14 bases between. DNA for the CDR3: TGTGCCATCAGTGAGTCTGCGGCAGCGGAGGACACTGAAGCTTTCTTT. This translates into CAISESAAAEDTEAFF.

The CDR3 sequence: CASSPLVGASGGERKFF. CDR3 DNA sequence: TGTGCCAGCAGCCCCCTCGTGGGTGCTAGCGGGGGGGAGAGAAAGTTCTTC. The V call is TRBV3-1, the J call TRBJ2-1, with 12 bases lining up with TRBD2. The germline CDR1 and CDR2 sequences are LGHDT and YNNKEL (reference sequence). The length of the CDR3 is 17 residues. The J segment lost 14 bases and the V segment lost 4 bases, leaving 18 bases of the junction unmatched.

V usage is TRBV7-3 and J usage is TRBJ2-1; D is perhaps TRBD1 or TRBD2 (5 bases each). Trimming left V 5 bases short and J 8 bases short, with 19 bases between. CDR3 length equals 15 residues. Germline V gene data show CDR1 as SGHTA and CDR2 as FQGTGA. The chain's CDR3 is CASSPTGTGLHEQFF. The CDR3 DNA is TGTGCCAGCAGCCCTACCGGGACGGGGTTACATGAGCAGTTCTTC.